The T cell receptor beta chain described here comes from a study of cytomegalovirus exposure and HLA in healthy donors. Study-wide results and caveats: In a later analysis, productive TCRs from donors in an Asian-associated ancestry cluster reportedly carried fewer N-insertions than the cohort mean. Specificity for CMV antigens was confirmed in vitro for a few of the CMV-associated chains. Most of the CMV-associated TCR beta chains (in a later analysis) appeared to be HLA-restricted.

Regarding this clone: Its specificity is not known.

CDR1 is MNHEY and CDR2 is SVGAGI in the germline V gene. The CDR3 has 11 amino acids. Trimming took 0 bases from V and 14 from J, leaving 10 bases between them. Primers for the PCR totalled 60 Vbeta and 13 Jbeta. TCRdb keeps only in-frame clones here, not all; method: immunoSEQ multiplex PCR. The repertoire holds roughly 140,000 clones, around 79% seen once, with 1.5% to 2% in the top ten. The gene calls are TRBV6-5 and TRBJ1-2, with no clear D. This clonotype was obtained from a woman in her 30s in good health and CMV-seronegative. The material sequenced was PBMCs. CDR3 sequence (DNA): TGTGCCAGCAGTTACTCGAATTTACTTACCTTC. The encoded protein is CASSYSNLLTF.